The 20 T cell receptor beta chains below were found in one sample sequenced in a study of T cells in Graves' hyperthyroidism and ophthalmopathy. What was amplified from RNA transcripts were TCR beta CDR3 regions. HTBI primers drove first-round RT-PCR of the TCR CDR3. One entry per CDR3 protein results from TCRdb running MiXCR on the multiplex PCR reads. This sample has a few hundred thousand distinct CDR3 sequences, with more than 12% found just once. The sample taken for sequencing was blood. These receptors all stem from a woman aged 25 to 39 with Graves' ophthalmopathy.

This clonotype was recorded many times. V gene TRBV3-1 combines with J gene TRBJ2-7; no reliable D call. Trimming left V 1 base short and J 2 bases short, with 6 bases between. This CDR3 is built from 13 residues. Germline V gene lookup returns CDR1 LGHDT and CDR2 YNNKEL (reference sequence). This CDR3 is CASSQVDTYEQYF. CDR3 sequence (DNA): TGTGCCAGCAGCCAAGTTGACACCTACGAGCAGTACTTC.

The chain joins TRBV6-5 to TRBJ1-2; D is uncertain. V was shortened by 6 bases and J by 0 bases, with 11 bases between the two germline ends. CDR1 and CDR2 (germline): MNHEY, SVGAGI. The CDR3 extends over 14 amino acids. The CDR3 coding sequence is TGTGCCAGCAGAAACGGGAAAACTAACTATGGCTACACCTTC. Protein: CASRNGKTNYGYTF.

This clonotype was counted at least ten times. This CDR3 is CSVEVGQEQYF. Here the CDR3 DNA reads TGCAGCGTTGAAGTAGGACAGGAGCAGTACTTC. V is TRBV29-1 and J is TRBJ2-7, with D tentatively TRBD1 (6 bases). The germline V gene has CDR1 SQVTM and CDR2 ANQGSEA. Trimming removed 1 base at V and 7 bases at J, with 8 bases between. CDR3 length: 11 amino acids.

This clonotype was seen repeatedly, ten times or more. V gene TRBV20-1 combines with J gene TRBJ1-4; tentatively, D is TRBD1 (5 bases). CDR1 is DFQATT and CDR2 is SNEGSKA in the germline V gene (reference sequence). This CDR3 has 14 amino acids. CDR3 sequence: CRWSWGATNEKLFF. DNA for the CDR3: TGCCGATGGTCTTGGGGGGCAACTAATGAAAAACTGTTTTTT.

This chain connects TRBV6-1 to TRBJ1-3, with D unclear. CDR1 MNHNS and CDR2 SASEGT come from the germline V gene. The CDR3 consists of 17 residues. The V and J ends lost 1 base and 1 base respectively, with 14 bases between them. The CDR3 DNA reads as TGTGCCAGCAGTGAAGGCCGCCCATCCATATCTGGAAACACCATATATTTT. Amino acids: CASSEGRPSISGNTIYF.

This clonotype was seen many times. The V gene is TRBV28, the J gene TRBJ2-4; D gene ambiguous. The CDR3 consists of 15 residues. The germline V gene has CDR1 MDHEN and CDR2 SYDVKM. The ends were cut back, 5 bases at V and 2 bases at J, with 13 bases in the middle. CDR3 nucleotides: TGTGCCAGCAGTCCCCTTTACGGACCCAAAAACATTCAGTACTTC. Amino acids: CASSPLYGPKNIQYF.

This clonotype was observed many times. The V and J genes are TRBV7-2 and TRBJ2-5, with 8 nucleotides matching TRBD2. Trimming cost V 2 bases and J 2 bases; bases outside gene matches: 4. The CDR3 consists of 15 residues. Germline V CDR1 and CDR2: SGHTA, FQGNSA. The CDR3 sequence is CASSLLSGAQETQYF. The CDR3 DNA reads TGTGCCAGCAGCTTACTTAGCGGGGCACAAGAGACCCAGTACTTC.

This rearrangement joins TRBV12-5 to TRBJ1-4; no definite D call. Germline assignment: CDR1 LGHNT and CDR2 FRNRAP. The CDR3 totals 16 residues. Between the trimmed V and J ends, which lost 1 base and 3 bases, there was a span of 12 bases. The CDR3 reads CASGLDTASPNEKLFF. The DNA for the CDR3 is TGTGCTAGTGGTTTGGACACAGCGAGCCCTAATGAAAAACTGTTTTTT.

The chain joins TRBV4-1 to TRBJ1-4; D unclear. Trimming removed 3 bases at V and 5 bases at J, with 13 bases between. CDR1 and CDR2 (germline): MGHRA, YSYEKL. This CDR3 is built from 15 residues. The CDR3 loop is CASSQTATPNEKLFF. The CDR3 coding sequence is TGCGCCAGCAGCCAGACGGCGACCCCGAATGAAAAACTGTTTTTT.

This clonotype was detected many times. The chain joins TRBV14 to TRBJ1-2; 7 positions match TRBD1. This CDR3 region has 16 residues. Germline V gene lookup returns CDR1 SGHDN and CDR2 FVKESK. The ends lost 3 bases at V and 6 bases at J; junction bases unmatched: 13. This chain's CDR3 is CASSHLRQGDINGYTF. The CDR3 coding sequence is TGTGCCAGCAGCCACCTTCGACAGGGAGATATAAATGGCTACACCTTC.

V gene TRBV12-3 or TRBV12-4 combines with J gene TRBJ1-1; D is unresolved. CDR3 length equals 11 residues. V lost 6 bases and J 6 bases, leaving 8 bases between the germline ends. The CDR3 is CASSQPPEAFF. DNA for the CDR3: TGTGCCAGCAGCCAGCCCCCTGAAGCTTTCTTT.

In this sample, this clonotype turned up many times. V gene TRBV28 combines with J gene TRBJ2-3; TRBD2 aligns across 7 bases. The CDR3 consists of 14 residues. CDR1 and CDR2 (germline): MDHEN, SYDVKM. V lost 8 bases to trimming and J lost 3 bases; unmatched junction nucleotides: 8. In DNA form, the CDR3 reads TGTGCCAGCCAGGAGGGGACTATAACAGATACGCAGTATTTT. It encodes CASQEGTITDTQYF.

This clonotype occurred many times. The V gene is TRBV12-3 or TRBV12-4, the J gene TRBJ1-1, with D possibly being TRBD1 (5 bases). V was clipped by 7 bases and J by 0 bases, with 12 bases between them. The CDR3 consists of 14 residues. CDR3 coding DNA: TGTGCCAGCACGGAGGGGTATTTGAACACTGAAGCTTTCTTT. Translation: CASTEGYLNTEAFF.

This clonotype was seen many times. The chain employs TRBV6-1 and TRBJ1-1, with 8 bases lining up with TRBD1. Germline-derived CDR1 and CDR2 are MNHNS and SASEGT. Germline trimming cut 11 bases from V and 6 bases from J; bases unmatched to any gene: 5. The CDR3 is made up of 11 amino acids. The CDR3 sequence: CAFKTGAEAFF. As DNA, the CDR3 is TGTGCCTTTAAGACAGGGGCTGAAGCTTTCTTT.

The V call is TRBV28, the J call TRBJ2-3; 10 nucleotides agree with TRBD1. The CDR3 is 16 amino acids. Germline loops: CDR1 MDHEN, CDR2 SYDVKM. The V gene end was trimmed by 4 bases and the J gene end by 8 bases; junction bases not matched to a gene: 12. The CDR3 coding sequence is TGTGCCAGCAGTTACACCGGGACAGGGGCACATAGTACGCAGTATTTT. This encodes CASSYTGTGAHSTQYF.

In this sample, this clonotype turned up many times. V gene TRBV6-6 combines with J gene TRBJ2-1; D not certain. Trimming removed 0 bases at V and 7 bases at J, with 7 bases between. CDR1 and CDR2 from the germline V gene are MNHNY and SVGAGI (reference sequence). The CDR3 covers 13 residues. The CDR3 nucleotides are TGTGCCAGCAGTTACTCAGGGCCGAATGAGCAGTTCTTC. This codes for CASSYSGPNEQFF.

This chain joins TRBV20-1 and TRBJ2-5; D not resolved. The CDR3 covers 11 residues. Germline assignment: CDR1 DFQATT and CDR2 SNEGSKA (reference sequence). In DNA, the CDR3 is TGCAGCGCAATGCCCGAGGAGACCCAGTACTTC. It encodes CSAMPEETQYF.

This clonotype appeared a few times. The gene calls are TRBV19 and TRBJ1-1; D possibly corresponds to TRBD1 (5 bases). From germline, CDR1 is LNHDA and CDR2 SQIVND (reference sequence). The CDR3 is 15 residues long. The V end was cut by 5 bases, the J end by 0 bases, with 13 bases between. The DNA for the CDR3 is TGTGCCAGTAGTTTTTTAGCAGGGATGAACACTGAAGCTTTCTTT. It translates to CASSFLAGMNTEAFF.

This clonotype was counted at least ten times. This chain uses TRBV12-3 or TRBV12-4 with TRBJ2-7; perhaps TRBD1 as D (6 bases). CDR3 length: 15 amino acids. With 6 bases removed from V and 2 bases from J, the gap between germline ends came to 17 bases. This CDR3 reads CASSPQGAGAYEQYF. DNA for the CDR3: TGTGCCAGCAGCCCCCAGGGCGCAGGGGCCTACGAGCAGTACTTC.

This clonotype was detected many times. The chain has TRBV3-1 and TRBJ2-7; TRBD1 might be the D (6 bases). Trimming shortened V by 6 bases and J by 4 bases, and 19 bases separated the two germline ends. This CDR3 region has 15 residues. CDR1 is LGHDT and CDR2 is YNNKEL in the germline V gene (reference sequence). The CDR3: CASSQKDSLGYEQYF. The CDR3 nucleotides read TGTGCCAGCAGTCAGAAGGACAGTTTGGGTTACGAGCAGTACTTC.